This entry lists 18 T cell receptor beta chains sequenced from one sample in a study of cytomegalovirus exposure and HLA in healthy donors. 13 Jbeta primers and 60 Vbeta primers were used for the PCR. Generated by immunoSEQ multiplex PCR, the TCRdb table keeps only in-frame clones and is missing some. Among about 160,000 clones, 81% were seen once, and the ten largest hold 1.3%. Sequencing input: PBMCs. These receptors all come from a man in his forties or fifties in good health and CMV-seropositive.

The rearrangement links TRBV9 to TRBJ2-5, with TRBD2 identical over 7 bases. Looked up from germline, CDR1 is SGDLS and CDR2 is YYNGEE. J lost 5 bases, V lost 4 bases, and 11 bases had no gene match. The CDR3 loop spans 15 amino acids. CDR3 coding DNA: TGTGCCAGCAGCCTCGGGGGGTCGGGGGATGAGACCCAGTACTTC. Protein product: CASSLGGSGDETQYF. Using reference TRBV9 and TRBJ2-5 for the parts outside the CDR3, the full variable domain is DSGVTQTPKHLITATGQRVTLRCSPRSGDLSVYWYQQSLDQGLQFLIQYYNGEERAKGNILERFSAQQFPDLHSELNLSSLELGDSALYFCASSLGGSGDETQYFGPGTRLLVL.

This chain joins TRBV4-2 and TRBJ2-3, with 13 bases aligning to TRBD2. Germline CDR1 is LGHNA and CDR2 is YNFKEQ. This CDR3 spans 18 amino acids. Trimming at V came to 3 bases and at J to 3 bases, leaving 9 bases not matched to a gene. CDR3 amino acids: CASSQQVLLAGGTDTQYF. CDR3 in DNA: TGTGCCAGCAGCCAGCAAGTGTTACTAGCGGGAGGGACAGATACGCAGTATTTT.

The chain joins TRBV5-4 to TRBJ2-2; TRBD2 aligns across 13 bases. CDR3 length: 18 residues. CDR1 and CDR2 from the germline V gene are SGHNT and YYREEE (reference sequence). The V gene end was trimmed by 0 bases and the J gene end by 5 bases; junction bases not matched to a gene: 7. CDR3 DNA sequence: TGTGCCAGCAGCTTGGCGGGACTAGCGGGGACGGGGACCGGGGAGCTGTTTTTT. It specifies CASSLAGLAGTGTGELFF.

The chain couples TRBV30 to TRBJ1-1; TRBD1 aligns across 10 bases. Trimming cost V 3 bases and J 8 bases; bases outside gene matches: 3. CDR3 length: 12 residues. Germline CDR1 reads GTSNPN; CDR2 reads SVGIG (reference sequence). As DNA, the CDR3 is TGTGCCTGGAGGGGACAGGGGATCGAAGCTTTCTTT. Its translation: CAWRGQGIEAFF.

This clone was recorded a few times. The V gene is TRBV5-1, the J gene TRBJ2-3; TRBD1 matches at 7 bases. Germline trimming cut 4 bases from V and 2 bases from J; bases unmatched to any gene: 4. Germline values: CDR1 SGHRS, CDR2 YFSETQ. This CDR3 is built from 14 residues. The CDR3 sequence is CASSPDRLTDTQYF. In DNA form, the CDR3 reads TGCGCCAGCAGCCCGGACAGGCTCACAGATACGCAGTATTTT.

This clone has only one observation. V usage is TRBV7-9 and J usage is TRBJ1-1; 7 positions match TRBD1. Germline values: CDR1 SEHNR, CDR2 FQNEAQ (reference sequence). CDR3 size: 14 residues. V was clipped by 6 bases and J by 4 bases; unmatched bases: 8. The CDR3 sequence: CASRRDSSGTEAFF. For the CDR3, the DNA is TGTGCCAGCAGGAGGGACAGTTCTGGCACTGAAGCTTTCTTT.

Worth noting for this clone: This sample also contains other DNA sequences that code for the same CDR3. The chain links TRBV4-1 to TRBJ1-5, with D possibly being TRBD1 (6 bases). This CDR3 contains 14 residues. Germline CDR1 is MGHRA and CDR2 is YSYEKL. The germline V and J ends were trimmed by 0 bases and 4 bases, with 7 bases remaining between them. In DNA, the CDR3 is TGCGCCAGCAGCCAAGAGCAGGGGAATCAGCCCCAGCATTTT. It yields the protein CASSQEQGNQPQHF.

This rearrangement joins TRBV14 to TRBJ2-1, with unresolved D. From germline, CDR1 is SGHDN and CDR2 FVKESK. The V end was cut by 2 bases, the J end by 0 bases, with 8 bases between. The CDR3 totals 15 residues. CDR3 DNA sequence: TGTGCCAGCAGCCAACTTGGCGGCTCCTACAATGAGCAGTTCTTC. Its protein is CASSQLGGSYNEQFF.

V usage is TRBV27 and J usage is TRBJ2-7, with 8 bases identical to TRBD2. The germline gives CDR1 MNHEY, CDR2 SMNVEV (reference sequence). This CDR3 is built from 16 residues. The ends lost 4 bases at V and 5 bases at J; junction bases unmatched: 13. The CDR3 nucleotides are TGTGCCAGCAGTTCCCCTTTCGGGGGGGGCCCCGACGAGCAGTACTTC. Translation: CASSSPFGGGPDEQYF.

This chain links TRBV28 with TRBJ2-7; TRBD2 matches at 7 bases. J gave up 1 base and V 2 bases, and 5 bases lay outside the gene matches. Germline loops: CDR1 MDHEN, CDR2 SYDVKM. The CDR3 covers 15 residues. CDR3 protein: CASSLGHGGSYEQYF. In DNA, the CDR3 is TGTGCCAGCAGTTTAGGTCACGGGGGGTCCTACGAGCAGTACTTC.

The V gene is TRBV5-5, the J gene TRBJ2-7; TRBD1 might be the D (6 bases). Trimming removed 2 bases at V and 7 bases at J, with 13 bases between. CDR3 length: 13 amino acids. Germline V gene lookup returns CDR1 SGHKS and CDR2 YYEKEE (reference sequence). The CDR3 is CASSFRQAEEQYF. The CDR3 bases are TGTGCCAGCAGCTTCAGACAGGCCGAGGAGCAGTACTTC.

This clone has a handful of counts. The chain links TRBV11-2 to TRBJ1-6; D perhaps matches TRBD1 (6 bases). The V and J ends lost 5 bases and 5 bases respectively, with 13 bases between them. Germline V gene data show CDR1 as SGHAT and CDR2 as FQNNGV. The CDR3 extends over 15 amino acids. The CDR3 protein is CASSPGTPDNSPLHF. CDR3 bases: TGTGCCAGCAGCCCCGGGACACCGGATAATTCACCCCTCCACTTT.

The chain links TRBV19 to TRBJ1-3; no clear D gene. Trimming pared 3 bases from V and 2 bases from J, leaving 5 bases between. Per the germline V gene, CDR1 is LNHDA and CDR2 is SQIVND (reference sequence). CDR3 length equals 13 residues. The CDR3 bases are TGTGCCAGTAGTATCTCGGCTGGAAACACCATATATTTT. It translates to CASSISAGNTIYF.

The V call is TRBV9, the J call TRBJ2-5; 12 bases match TRBD2. Trimming cost V 4 bases and J 5 bases; bases outside gene matches: 3. The CDR3 length is 14 residues. CDR1 and CDR2 (germline): SGDLS, YYNGEE. The CDR3 DNA sequence: TGTGCCAGCAGCCTAGCGGGAGGGAGGGAGACCCAGTACTTC. Translating it yields CASSLAGGRETQYF.

The chain couples TRBV18 to TRBJ2-7; possible D gene TRBD1, 6 bases. This CDR3 has 13 residues. V lost 6 bases to trimming and J lost 6 bases, with 15 bases between them. Germline V CDR1 and CDR2: KGHSH, LQKENI. The CDR3 region has the DNA TGTGCCAGCTCTCTCGGGCAGGGGTTCGAGCAGTACTTC. This encodes CASSLGQGFEQYF.

The chain joins TRBV6-4 to TRBJ2-1; TRBD2 matches 16 bases. V was clipped by 6 bases and J by 8 bases; unmatched bases: 7. The CDR3 is 16 residues long. CDR1 and CDR2 (germline): MRHNA, SNTAGT. The CDR3 DNA reads as TGTGCCAGCAGCTCCGCGGGGACTAGCGGGGGGGATGAGCAGTTCTTC. Protein sequence: CASSSAGTSGGDEQFF.

This clone appeared once. This chain links TRBV30 with TRBJ2-1; the D gene is possibly TRBD2 (5 bases). With 5 bases removed from V and 0 bases from J, the gap between germline ends came to 8 bases. The V gene's germline CDR1 is GTSNPN and CDR2 SVGIG (reference sequence). The CDR3 runs to 13 residues. In DNA, the CDR3 is TGTGCCTGGGGACGGGGCTCCTACAATGAGCAGTTCTTC. Translation: CAWGRGSYNEQFF.

The chain carries TRBV7-3 and TRBJ2-2, with 8 bases that match TRBD1. With 5 bases clipped from V and 4 bases from J, the junction kept 6 bases outside the gene matches. The CDR3 is 15 residues long. Germline-derived CDR1 and CDR2 are SGHTA and FQGTGA. This chain's CDR3 is CASSPGQGFTGELFF. The DNA for the CDR3 is TGTGCCAGCAGCCCCGGACAGGGTTTCACCGGGGAGCTGTTTTTT.